These 31 T cell receptor beta chains share one sample of origin, sequenced in a study of T cells in Graves' hyperthyroidism and ophthalmopathy. The investigators amplified TCR beta CDR3 regions from RNA transcripts. The study used the HTBI primer set for a first-round RT-PCR of the TCR CDR3. From the multiplex PCR reads, TCRdb called clonotypes with MiXCR, one entry per CDR3 protein. This sample has hundreds of thousands of distinct CDR3 sequences, with approximately 14% found just once. Sequences were obtained from blood. The receptors come from a woman aged 30 to 39 with Graves' hyperthyroidism that later progressed to Graves' ophthalmopathy.

The CDR3 spells CSVEEQLSSYEQYF. The CDR3 nucleotides are TGCAGCGTTGAAGAACAGTTAAGCTCCTACGAGCAGTACTTC. V is TRBV29-1 and J is TRBJ2-7; D remains unclear. In germline, CDR1 is SQVTM, CDR2 ANQGSEA. V shed 0 bases and J shed 0 bases, with 9 bases lying between them. The CDR3 runs to 14 residues.

J is TRBJ2-3 and V is TRBV20-1; D not resolved. This CDR3 region has 14 residues. Germline V lookup: CDR1 DFQATT, CDR2 SNEGSKA (reference sequence). V was trimmed by 5 bases and J by 5 bases, leaving 17 bases between them. The CDR3 nucleotides are TGCAGTGCTGTAAGGGTAACCTCCGGAGATACGCAGTATTTT. Encoded protein: CSAVRVTSGDTQYF.

This clonotype was seen at least ten times. The rearrangement uses TRBV10-3 and TRBJ2-3, with D unclear. Trimming removed 4 bases from V and 1 base from J, with 6 bases in between. Germline CDR1 reads ENHRY; CDR2 reads SYGVKD. The CDR3 is 13 residues long. The CDR3 loop is CAISGSGTDTQYF. The CDR3 coding sequence is TGTGCCATCAGTGGGAGCGGCACAGATACGCAGTATTTT.

Many counts were recorded for this clonotype. The chain has TRBV7-2 and TRBJ1-4, with 9 positions matching TRBD1. This CDR3 is 14 amino acids long. V lost 5 bases and J lost 4; bases outside the gene matches: 2. Germline assignment: CDR1 SGHTA and CDR2 FQGNSA. The CDR3, as DNA: TGTGCCAGCAGCATGGGACAGGGTAATGAAAAACTGTTTTTT. Amino acids: CASSMGQGNEKLFF.

Many counts were recorded for this clonotype. This chain uses TRBV7-3 with TRBJ2-3, with D unclear. V was clipped by 5 bases and J by 4 bases, with 10 bases between them. The CDR3 consists of 13 residues. Germline V gene data show CDR1 as SGHTA and CDR2 as FQGTGA. The CDR3 DNA is TGTGCCAGCAGCGCAAACAAGGCAGATACGCAGTATTTT. This sequence encodes CASSANKADTQYF.

This clonotype was observed a few times. The V and J genes are TRBV28 and TRBJ1-2; D not resolved. Germline V gives CDR1 MDHEN, CDR2 SYDVKM. The ends were cut back, 8 bases at V and 5 bases at J, with 15 bases in the middle. This CDR3 comprises 13 residues. CDR3 nucleotides: TGTGCCAGCCCCCCGAAGAATAAGTATGGCTACACCTTC. This sequence encodes CASPPKNKYGYTF.

V is TRBV20-1 and J is TRBJ2-7; perhaps TRBD1 as D (5 bases). The CDR3 is made up of 15 amino acids. Trimming took off 6 bases at V and 2 bases at J, with 20 bases between the two ends. CDR1 DFQATT and CDR2 SNEGSKA come from the germline V gene (reference sequence). The DNA for the CDR3 is TGCAGTGCAAATTCAAACGCAGGGAATCCCTACGAGCAGTACTTC. Its translation: CSANSNAGNPYEQYF.

The DNA for the CDR3 is TGCGCCAGCAGACGACCCGCCGGGACTACTTTAAGCTATTACGAGCAGTACTTC. Protein sequence: CASRRPAGTTLSYYEQYF. This chain uses TRBV5-1 with TRBJ2-7; 7 nucleotides match TRBD2. J was trimmed by 4 bases and V by 5 bases; bases with no gene match: 21. Germline assignment: CDR1 SGHRS and CDR2 YFSETQ. The CDR3 extends over 18 amino acids.

This clonotype has a handful of counts. One junction end does not reproduce the germline sequence, and a read error may be involved. V is TRBV19 and J is TRBJ2-2; TRBD2 is a possible D gene (5 bases). The germline V gene encodes CDR1 LNHDA and CDR2 SQIVND (reference sequence). The CDR3 loop spans 14 amino acids. The CDR3 region is CASSLEGETGELFF. CDR3 DNA sequence: TGTGCCAGTAGTTTAGAGGGTGAAACCGGGGAGCTGTTTTTT.

This clonotype was counted ten times or more. The V call is TRBV29-1, the J call TRBJ2-3; D assignment may be TRBD1 or TRBD2 (6 bases each). The germline V gene encodes CDR1 SQVTM and CDR2 ANQGSEA. Deletions cut 3 bases from V and 0 bases from J, with 19 bases between. This CDR3 region has 17 residues. The CDR3 protein is CSVEGGFAGLSTDTQYF. The DNA of the CDR3 is TGCAGCGTTGAGGGGGGCTTCGCGGGGTTAAGCACAGATACGCAGTATTTT.

As regards this clonotype: Given the absence of the conserved phenylalanine or tryptophan at the CDR3 end, a read error is likely. The CDR3 loop reads CASSLAGAQETQYL. Written as DNA, the CDR3 is TGTGCCAGCAGTTTGGCGGGCGCCCAAGAGACCCAGTACCTC. The chain recombines TRBV27 with TRBJ2-5; D perhaps matches TRBD2 (5 bases). The CDR3 is made up of 14 amino acids. Trimming took off 3 bases at V and 1 base at J, with 9 bases between the two ends. The germline V gene encodes CDR1 MNHEY and CDR2 SMNVEV (reference sequence).

This clonotype was seen only once. Sequence at one end of the junction differs from germline and may be a read error. The chain is built from TRBV18 and TRBJ1-4; D uncertain. Germline V CDR1 and CDR2: KGHSH, LQKENI. The CDR3 extends over 13 amino acids. CDR3 amino acids: CASSPGRNEKLLF. The CDR3 DNA reads as TGTGCCAGCTCACCCGGCCGCAATGAAAAACTGCTTTTT.

In this sample, this clonotype turned up many times. CDR3 bases: TGTGCCAGCAGTGAAGGCGGGAGGTTAGAGCAGTACTTC. Translating gives CASSEGGRLEQYF. The V gene is TRBV2, the J gene TRBJ2-7, with TRBD2 identical over 8 bases. With 1 base clipped from V and 7 bases from J, the junction kept 3 bases outside the gene matches. The CDR3 runs to 13 residues. CDR1 SNHLY and CDR2 FYNNEI come from the germline V gene.

The CDR3 sequence is CASNISVNTEAFF. DNA of the CDR3: TGTGCCAGTAATATTTCAGTGAACACTGAAGCTTTCTTT. The chain uses TRBV19 and TRBJ1-1; no clear D. CDR3 length: 13 residues. Germline V gene data show CDR1 as LNHDA and CDR2 as SQIVND (reference sequence). Trimming removed 7 bases at V and 0 bases at J, with 9 bases between.

Points on this clonotype: This sequence may be a read error, since a much larger clone differs from it by one base. This chain connects TRBV6-1 to TRBJ2-1; TRBD1 matches 8 bases. The junction had 6 bases not matched to a gene; V was cut back by 1 base and J by 10 bases. The CDR3 runs to 14 residues. CDR1 is MNHNS, CDR2 SASEGT, per germline. CDR3 in amino acids: CASSEGQGIYEQFF. DNA of the CDR3: TGTGCCAGCAGTGAAGGACAGGGGATCTACGAGCAGTTCTTC.

This chain links TRBV19 with TRBJ2-2; 8 bases are shared with TRBD1. Trimming removed 7 bases from V and 4 bases from J; junction bases left unmatched: 5. Germline assignment: CDR1 LNHDA and CDR2 SQIVND (reference sequence). CDR3 length equals 14 residues. The CDR3 here is CASTRTGITGELFF. Here the CDR3 DNA reads TGTGCCAGTACCCGGACAGGGATCACCGGGGAGCTGTTTTTT.

This clonotype was seen many times. The chain is built from TRBV20-1 and TRBJ2-1; 13 nucleotides align to TRBD2. The CDR3 contains 14 residues. The trim removed 6 bases at V and 8 bases at J, leaving 7 bases unmatched. CDR1 is DFQATT, CDR2 SNEGSKA, per germline (reference sequence). The CDR3 region has the DNA TGCAGTGCCGCGCTACTAGCGGGAGGGCATGAGCAGTTCTTC. This sequence encodes CSAALLAGGHEQFF.

This clonotype was seen ten or more times. The chain links TRBV2 to TRBJ2-7; 12 nucleotides align to TRBD2. Looked up from germline, CDR1 is SNHLY and CDR2 is FYNNEI. The V and J ends lost 8 bases and 2 bases, in that order; junction bases with no gene match: 4. This CDR3 comprises 14 residues. CDR3 in amino acids: CASLAGGLTYEQYF. CDR3 sequence (DNA): TGTGCCAGCCTAGCGGGAGGGCTCACCTACGAGCAGTACTTC. Supplemented by reference TRBV2 and TRBJ2-7, the full variable domain reads EPEVTQTPSHQVTQMGQEVILRCVPISNHLYFYWYRQILGQKVEFLVSFYNNEISEKSEIFDDQFSVERPDGSNFTLKIRSTKLEDSAMYFCASLAGGLTYEQYFGPGTRLTVT.

This clonotype was observed many times. V usage is TRBV7-9 and J usage is TRBJ2-1; 14 bases map to TRBD2. The CDR3 has 17 amino acids. Germline V gene data show CDR1 as SEHNR and CDR2 as FQNEAQ (reference sequence). Trimming took 2 bases from V and 4 from J; bases not matched to a gene: 4. Here the CDR3 DNA reads TGTGCCAGCAGCTTACTCGGGACTAGCGGGAGTTACAATGAGCAGTTCTTC. It encodes CASSLLGTSGSYNEQFF.

This clonotype has a count of ten or more. The chain carries TRBV7-2 and TRBJ1-3, with D unclear. Germline loops: CDR1 SGHTA, CDR2 FQGNSA. The length of the CDR3 is 12 residues. The germline V and J ends were trimmed by 5 bases and 4 bases, with 6 bases remaining between them. The DNA of the CDR3 is TGTGCCAGCAGCAGGGTGGGAAACACCATATATTTT. Its translation: CASSRVGNTIYF.

This clonotype was counted only a few times. The rearrangement links TRBV5-4 to TRBJ1-2; D unclear. This CDR3 is built from 12 residues. The V and J ends lost 4 bases and 6 bases respectively, with 10 bases between them. The germline V gene encodes CDR1 SGHNT and CDR2 YYREEE (reference sequence). CDR3 loop: CASSNRPDGYTF. As DNA, the CDR3 is TGTGCCAGCAGCAACCGGCCGGATGGCTACACCTTC.

This chain connects TRBV27 to TRBJ2-4; 10 bases agree with TRBD1. This CDR3 spans 20 amino acids. V was clipped by 6 bases and J by 2 bases; unmatched bases: 19. Per germline, CDR1 MNHEY and CDR2 SMNVEV (reference sequence). In nucleotides, the CDR3 is TGTGCCAGCAGCCTCATGGGACAGGGGTTGGGGCGAGGGTCCAAAAACATTCAGTACTTC. Protein sequence: CASSLMGQGLGRGSKNIQYF.

This clonotype has a count of ten or more. The chain joins TRBV3-1 to TRBJ2-1, with 9 bases aligning to TRBD2. V was pared by 4 bases and J by 9 bases, with 7 bases of the junction left unmatched. The CDR3 length is 14 residues. Germline-derived CDR1 and CDR2 are LGHDT and YNNKEL (reference sequence). The CDR3 coding sequence is TGTGCCAGCAGCCCCGGAGCGGGAGGACCTGAGCAGTTCTTC. It is translated as CASSPGAGGPEQFF.

Comment on this clonotype: The junction shows a germline mismatch at one end, possibly a read error. The chain recombines TRBV2 with TRBJ1-6, with 7 bases that match TRBD1. The length of the CDR3 is 14 residues. Germline assignment: CDR1 SNHLY and CDR2 FYNNEI. The CDR3 DNA sequence: TGTGCCAGTAGCAAGACAGGGCATAATGCACCCCTCCACTTT. It encodes CASSKTGHNAPLHF.

V gene TRBV7-2 combines with J gene TRBJ2-6; D gene unclear. The CDR3 has 17 amino acids. Germline lookup yields CDR1 SGHTA and CDR2 FQGNSA. V was pared by 4 bases and J by 0 bases, with 13 bases between. The CDR3 region has the DNA TGTGCCAGCAGCTCAACCTGGTCGGTCTCTGGGGCCAACGTCCTGACTTTC. Protein: CASSSTWSVSGANVLTF.

This clonotype showed up many times. V is TRBV27 and J is TRBJ1-6; TRBD1 aligns across 9 bases. Germline V gives CDR1 MNHEY, CDR2 SMNVEV (reference sequence). The V and J ends lost 7 bases and 8 bases, in that order; junction bases with no gene match: 6. The CDR3 has 14 amino acids. Here the CDR3 DNA reads TGTGCCAGCACCGAAACAGGGGGCGATTCACCCCTCCACTTT. Its translation is CASTETGGDSPLHF.

The chain carries TRBV12-3 or TRBV12-4 and TRBJ2-2, with 10 nucleotides matching TRBD1. This CDR3 contains 19 residues. The V and J ends lost 3 bases and 4 bases, in that order; junction bases with no gene match: 14. CDR3 nucleotide sequence: TGTGCCAGCAGTTTGGGGGTGGACAGGGGGAGAAAAGGCACCGGGGAGCTGTTTTTT. Translation: CASSLGVDRGRKGTGELFF.

On this clonotype itself: Possible read error: a much larger clone is one base away. The genes are TRBV11-2 and TRBJ2-3, with D possibly TRBD1 on 8 matching bases. V was clipped by 7 bases and J by 3 bases, with 17 bases between them. This CDR3 is built from 15 residues. Germline loops: CDR1 SGHAT, CDR2 FQNNGV. CDR3 nucleotides: TGTGCCAGCAACTCCGGGAGGACAGGGACAGATACGCAGTATTTT. It encodes CASNSGRTGTDTQYF.

This clonotype was counted between two and nine times. The chain recombines TRBV18 with TRBJ1-2; D is ambiguous. Germline V lookup: CDR1 KGHSH, CDR2 LQKENI. The CDR3 is 14 amino acids. V was cut by 1 base and J by 1 base, with 7 bases left in between. CDR3: CASSPQQSNYGYTF. CDR3 nucleotide sequence: TGTGCCAGCTCACCACAGCAGAGTAACTATGGCTACACCTTC.

This clonotype appeared many times. The chain recombines TRBV11-2 with TRBJ2-7, with TRBD1 identical over 8 bases. Germline loops: CDR1 SGHAT, CDR2 FQNNGV. The CDR3 spans 13 residues. Unmatched junction bases numbered 4, after V lost 5 bases and J lost 4 bases. CDR3 protein: CASSADRVYEQYF. The DNA for the CDR3 is TGTGCCAGCAGCGCGGACAGGGTTTACGAGCAGTACTTC.

In this sample, this clonotype turned up many times. This chain connects TRBV15 to TRBJ2-1, with D perhaps given as TRBD1 or TRBD2 (5 bases each). CDR3 size: 17 residues. V was shortened by 1 base and J by 10 bases, with 23 bases between the two germline ends. Germline lookup yields CDR1 LNHNV and CDR2 YYDKDF (reference sequence). The CDR3 coding sequence is TGTGCCACCAGCAGAGGTGGATCCGGGACCCCTTCCACCGAGCAGTTCTTC. Protein: CATSRGGSGTPSTEQFF.